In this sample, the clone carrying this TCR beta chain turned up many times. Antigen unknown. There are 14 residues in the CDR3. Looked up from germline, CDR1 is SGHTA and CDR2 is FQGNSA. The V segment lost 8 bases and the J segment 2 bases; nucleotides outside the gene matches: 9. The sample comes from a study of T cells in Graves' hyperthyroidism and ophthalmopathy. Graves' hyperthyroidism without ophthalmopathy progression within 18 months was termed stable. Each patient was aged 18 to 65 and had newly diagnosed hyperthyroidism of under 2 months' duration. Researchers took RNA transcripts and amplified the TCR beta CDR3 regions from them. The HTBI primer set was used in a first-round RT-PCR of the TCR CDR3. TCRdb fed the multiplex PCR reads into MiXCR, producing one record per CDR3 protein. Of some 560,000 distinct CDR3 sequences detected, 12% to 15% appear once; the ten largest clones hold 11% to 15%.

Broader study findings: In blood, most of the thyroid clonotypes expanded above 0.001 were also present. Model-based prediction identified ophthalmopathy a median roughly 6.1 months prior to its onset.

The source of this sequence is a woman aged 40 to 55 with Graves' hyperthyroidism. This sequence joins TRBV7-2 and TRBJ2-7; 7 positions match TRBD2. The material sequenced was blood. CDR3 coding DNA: TGTGCCAGCGGGTCTAGCGGAGGTCCCTACGAGCAGTACTTC. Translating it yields CASGSSGGPYEQYF. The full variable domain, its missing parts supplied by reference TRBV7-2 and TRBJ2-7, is GAGVSQSPSNKVTEKGKDVELRCDPISGHTALYWYRQSLGQGLEFLIYFQGNSAPDKSGLPSDRFSAERTGGSVSTLTIQRTQQEDSAVYLCASGSSGGPYEQYFGPGTRLTVT.